This T cell receptor (beta chain) appears in the sequencing data of a study of blood T cells in healthy people across ages (dated by TCRdb to about 2015). About the investigation overall: In model experiments, template switching captured roughly one uniquely barcoded TCR beta cDNA molecule for every two T cells. To avoid experimental bias, donors of different ages were distributed randomly across sequencing lanes. The donors were split into four age groups: young (average around 15 years), middle-aged (about 40), aged (about 62) and long-lived (under 85). Two additional independent replicas of 1 million unique cDNA reads from the same blood draw were analyzed for two donors (one aged 18 to 30 and one aged 80 or older). Using deep sequencing normalized with unique cDNA molecular identifiers, the study measured how TCR beta repertoire diversity changes with age. On the study overall, not on this receptor specifically: Observed TCR beta diversity per million T cells fell roughly linearly with age, and a significant reduction was already apparent by age around 40. Estimates of total diversity based on one million sequenced T cells were regarded as lower bounds and as underestimates. Compared with the aged group, more naive CD4+ T cells, fewer expanded clones and increased TCR diversity were shown by the long-lived group, suggesting age selection. The CMV infection status of donors was not known, potentially confounding age-related changes in expanded clonotypes. Observed TCR beta diversity correlated strongly with the percentage of naive T cells measured by flow cytometry. Conclusive comparison of naive and antigen-experienced compartments was prevented by the profiling of bulk unsorted PBMCs.

The method was 5' RACE. The sequencer was an Illumina HiSeq 2500. A second roughly 6 to 12 cycle PCR used a sample-barcoded 5' primer and a J-beta primer mix. A unique molecular identifier was introduced onto each TCR beta cDNA molecule by a template-switch 5' adaptor carrying 12 random nucleotides. At least 2.5 million CDR3-containing paired-end reads were obtained from each sample. All of the RNA was converted into first-strand cDNA using the Mint cDNA synthesis kit, with a TRBC-specific oligonucleotide serving as the primer. Following uracil-DNA glycosylase treatment, all cDNA underwent a first 18-cycle PCR with the universal primers M1SS and BC2_uni_R. As for how the authors treated the data: Normalization of each sample was performed by random selection of 1 million high-quality reads, each carrying a distinct molecular identifier. Instead of being binned into consensus sequences, reads that shared molecular identifiers were thrown out. MiTCR, set to a Q25 quality threshold and the strictest error-elimination algorithm, was used for CDR3 identification, clonotype clustering and error correction. A nonparametric unseen species model with Euler transformation was used to estimate a lower bound on total TCR beta diversity. TCRdb took the public reads, trimmed them with fastp at Q25, ran MiXCR for clone calling and kept in-frame beta chains. Here each entry gathers all rows of one CDR3 protein and keeps the most common genes and DNA. It is TCRdb's table, rather than the study itself, that gives the V and J calls and clone size. Across this sample there are fewer than 1 million distinct CDR3 sequences, with approximately 44% seen only once. The biggest ten clones account for about a fifth of the sample.

Between the V and J ends, shortened by 0 bases and 3 bases respectively, the junction contains 13 bases. The CDR3 goes from the cysteine to the phenylalanine over 15 residues. Solely the CDR3 DNA is kept, with 45 bases framed from the first base. CDR1 and CDR2 are drawn from the germline V gene: SGHRS, YFSETQ. Remarks on this clonotype: The clone's antigen remains unknown. Qualities for individual bases were not recorded, and no much larger clone is one base off.

Donors were 40 or so systemically healthy Caucasian individuals from Russia aged roughly 6 to 95 years. Roughly 9 milliliters of peripheral blood were drawn from each donor into EDTA-treated Vacutainer tubes. Ficoll-Paque density-gradient centrifugation was used to isolate PBMCs, with at least 7 million per sample. Trizol reagent was used to extract total RNA from PBMCs, with at least 6 micrograms per sample. Naive CD45RAhigh/CD27high T cell percentages were measured by flow cytometry on a PBMC aliquot from every donor. The sequence derives from a man between 60 and 75 years old in good health. Sequenced sample: blood. The rearrangement joined TRBV5-1 to TRBJ2-7, with a tentative D gene TRBD1 over 5 matching bases. The encoded CDR3 is CASSLEGHGLYEQYF. The sequence in DNA is TGCGCCAGCAGCTTGGAAGGACACGGTCTCTACGAGCAGTACTTC.